This T cell receptor (beta chain) was profiled in a study of T cells in narcolepsy. Study information: Patients with NT1 or NT2 and healthy control donors were enrolled.

Libraries were prepared by immunoSEQ multiplex PCR; TCRdb keeps only in-frame clonotypes and omits some of them. The table lists about 33,000 clones, 75% to 90% of them singletons. Trimming took off 4 bases at V and 0 bases at J, with 19 bases between the two ends. The CDR3 covers 18 residues. Germline values: CDR1 SGHNT, CDR2 YYREEE (reference sequence). This clone was observed once. Antigen specificity is unknown. Notes on the study in general: Autoreactive clonotypes reportedly recurred in blood of same and different patients, not controls. HCRT-specific and TRIB2-specific autoreactive clonotypes appeared among same-patient CSF and blood CD4+ clonotypes. No autoreactive T cell clone sequences appeared in some memory CD4+ repertoires.

This receptor was obtained from a human donor with narcolepsy. V gene TRBV5-4 combines with J gene TRBJ1-4, with a tentative D call TRBD1 (5 bases). Sequenced material: CD45RA- memory CD4+ T cells from PBMCs. CDR3 region: CASSPGGEGSATNEKLFF. The CDR3 DNA reads as TGTGCCAGCAGCCCTGGGGGGGAAGGGAGTGCAACTAATGAAAAACTGTTTTTT.